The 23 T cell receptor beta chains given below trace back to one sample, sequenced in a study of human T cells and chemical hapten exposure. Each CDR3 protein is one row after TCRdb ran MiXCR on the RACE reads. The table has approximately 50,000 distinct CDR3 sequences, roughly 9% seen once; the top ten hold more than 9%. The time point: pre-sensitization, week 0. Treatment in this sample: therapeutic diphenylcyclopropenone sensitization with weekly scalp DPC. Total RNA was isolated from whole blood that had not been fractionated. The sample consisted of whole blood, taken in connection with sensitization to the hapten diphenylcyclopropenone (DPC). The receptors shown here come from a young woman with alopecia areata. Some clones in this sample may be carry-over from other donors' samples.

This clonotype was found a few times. CDR3 amino acids: CSVRQGHTEAFF. DNA for the CDR3: TGCAGCGTAAGACAGGGCCACACTGAAGCTTTCTTT. The chain uses TRBV29-1 and TRBJ1-1; TRBD1 matches 7 bases. The V gene's germline CDR1 is SQVTM and CDR2 ANQGSEA. The ends lost 6 bases at V and 3 bases at J; junction bases unmatched: 4. This CDR3 has 12 residues.

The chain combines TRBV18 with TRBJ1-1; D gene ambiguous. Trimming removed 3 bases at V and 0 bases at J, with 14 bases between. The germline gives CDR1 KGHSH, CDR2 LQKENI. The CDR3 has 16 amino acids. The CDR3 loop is CASSPVVRDLNTEAFF. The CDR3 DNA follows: TGTGCCAGCTCACCCGTTGTACGGGATTTGAACACTGAAGCTTTCTTT. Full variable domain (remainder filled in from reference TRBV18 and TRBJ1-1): NAGVMQNPRHLVRRRGQEARLRCSPMKGHSHVYWYRQLPEEGLKFMVYLQKENIIDESGMPKERFSAEFPKEGPSILRIQQVVRGDSAAYFCASSPVVRDLNTEAFFGQGTRLTVV.

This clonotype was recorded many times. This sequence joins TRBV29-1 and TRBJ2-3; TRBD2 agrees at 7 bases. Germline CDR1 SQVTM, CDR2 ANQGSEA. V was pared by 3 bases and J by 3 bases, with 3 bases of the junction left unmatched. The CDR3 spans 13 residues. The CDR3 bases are TGCAGCGTTGACGGGACTACTACAGATACGCAGTATTTT. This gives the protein CSVDGTTTDTQYF.

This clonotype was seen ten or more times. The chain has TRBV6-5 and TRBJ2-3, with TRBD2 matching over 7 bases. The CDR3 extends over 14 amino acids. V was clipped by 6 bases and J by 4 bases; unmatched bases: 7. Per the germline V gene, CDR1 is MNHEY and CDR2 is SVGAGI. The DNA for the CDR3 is TGTGCCAGCAGCCCTGTACTAGCGTCAGATACGCAGTATTTT. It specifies CASSPVLASDTQYF.

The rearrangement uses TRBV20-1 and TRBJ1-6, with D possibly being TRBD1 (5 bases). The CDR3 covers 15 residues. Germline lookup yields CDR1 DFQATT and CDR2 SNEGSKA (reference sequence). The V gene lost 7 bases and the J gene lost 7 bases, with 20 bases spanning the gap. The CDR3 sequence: CSVRTKTGANSPLHF. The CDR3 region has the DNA TGCAGTGTTCGGACTAAGACTGGGGCAAATTCACCCCTCCACTTT.

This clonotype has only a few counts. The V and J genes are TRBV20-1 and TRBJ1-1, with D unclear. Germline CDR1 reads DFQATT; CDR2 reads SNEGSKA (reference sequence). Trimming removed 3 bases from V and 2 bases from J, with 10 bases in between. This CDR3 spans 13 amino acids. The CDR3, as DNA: TGCAGTGCTAGCAGGCAGGCCAACACTGAAGCTTTCTTT. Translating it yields CSASRQANTEAFF.

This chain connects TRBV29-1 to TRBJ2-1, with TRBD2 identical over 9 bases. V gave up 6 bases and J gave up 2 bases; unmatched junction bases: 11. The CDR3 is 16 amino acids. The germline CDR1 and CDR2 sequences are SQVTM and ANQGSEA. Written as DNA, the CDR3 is TGCAGCGTCATACTAGCGGGTAAGGAGGCCTACAATGAGCAGTTCTTC. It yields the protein CSVILAGKEAYNEQFF.

In DNA form, the CDR3 reads TGTGCCAGCGGACCGGCGCGGAATCAGCCCCAGCATTTT. As protein: CASGPARNQPQHF. J is TRBJ1-5 and V is TRBV28, with unresolved D. V lost 8 bases and J 4 bases, leaving 12 bases between the germline ends. This CDR3 is built from 13 residues. CDR1 is MDHEN, CDR2 SYDVKM, per germline.

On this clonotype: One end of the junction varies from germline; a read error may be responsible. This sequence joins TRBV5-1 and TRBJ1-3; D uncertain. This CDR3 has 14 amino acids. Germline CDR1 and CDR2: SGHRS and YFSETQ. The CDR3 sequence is CASSSGMAGNTRYF. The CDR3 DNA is TGCGCCAGCAGCTCGGGTATGGCGGGAAACACCAGATATTTT.

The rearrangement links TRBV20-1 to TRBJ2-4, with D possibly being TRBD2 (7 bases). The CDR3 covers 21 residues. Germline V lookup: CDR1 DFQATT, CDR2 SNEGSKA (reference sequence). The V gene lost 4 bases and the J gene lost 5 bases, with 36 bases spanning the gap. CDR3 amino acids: CSATPRWGAGSHGRGENIQYF. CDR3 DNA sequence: TGCAGTGCTACACCCCGGTGGGGGGCGGGCTCCCACGGACGGGGGGAAAACATTCAGTACTTC.

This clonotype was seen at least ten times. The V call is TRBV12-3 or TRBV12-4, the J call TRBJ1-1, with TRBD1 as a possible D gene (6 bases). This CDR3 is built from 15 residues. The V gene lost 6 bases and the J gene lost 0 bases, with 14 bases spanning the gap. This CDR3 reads CASRGTGTMNTEAFF. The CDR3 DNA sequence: TGTGCCAGCAGGGGCACCGGGACAATGAACACTGAAGCTTTCTTT.

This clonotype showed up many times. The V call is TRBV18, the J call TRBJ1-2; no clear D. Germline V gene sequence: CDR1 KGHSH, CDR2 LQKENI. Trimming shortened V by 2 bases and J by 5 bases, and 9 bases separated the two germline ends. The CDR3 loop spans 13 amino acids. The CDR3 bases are TGTGCCAGCTCACCAGACACCAAGTATGGCTACACCTTC. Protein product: CASSPDTKYGYTF.

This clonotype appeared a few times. This CDR3 reads CASSSGTRITDTQYF. CDR3 nucleotide sequence: TGTGCCAGCAGTTCCGGGACTCGAATCACAGATACGCAGTATTTT. V gene TRBV6-4 combines with J gene TRBJ2-3; weak D call: TRBD2 (6 bases). Germline V gene data show CDR1 as MRHNA and CDR2 as SNTAGT. V lost 5 bases to trimming and J lost 2 bases, with 14 bases between them. The CDR3 totals 15 residues.

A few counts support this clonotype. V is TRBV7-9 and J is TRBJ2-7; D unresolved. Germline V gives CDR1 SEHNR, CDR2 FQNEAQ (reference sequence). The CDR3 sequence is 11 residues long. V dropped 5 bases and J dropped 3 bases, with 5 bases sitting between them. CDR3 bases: TGTGCCAGCAGCCGTGACTACGAGCAGTACTTC. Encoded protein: CASSRDYEQYF.

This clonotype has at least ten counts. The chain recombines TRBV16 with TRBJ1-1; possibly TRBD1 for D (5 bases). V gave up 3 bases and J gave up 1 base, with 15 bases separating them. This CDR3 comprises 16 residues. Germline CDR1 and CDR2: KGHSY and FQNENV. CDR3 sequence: CASSQVRGRGNTEAFF. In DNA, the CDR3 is TGTGCCAGCAGCCAGGTTCGGGGAAGGGGGAACACTGAAGCTTTCTTT.

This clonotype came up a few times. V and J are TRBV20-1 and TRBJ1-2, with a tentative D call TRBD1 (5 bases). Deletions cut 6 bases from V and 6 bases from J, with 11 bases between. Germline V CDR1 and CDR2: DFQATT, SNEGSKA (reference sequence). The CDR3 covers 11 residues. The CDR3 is CSAPPRDGYTF. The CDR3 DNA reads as TGCAGTGCCCCACCCAGGGATGGCTACACCTTC.

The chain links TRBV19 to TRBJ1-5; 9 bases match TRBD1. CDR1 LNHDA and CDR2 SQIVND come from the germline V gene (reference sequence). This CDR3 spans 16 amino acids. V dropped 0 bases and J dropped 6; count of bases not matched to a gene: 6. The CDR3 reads CASSIEQGASGQPQHF. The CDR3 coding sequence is TGTGCCAGTAGTATAGAACAGGGGGCATCGGGTCAGCCCCAGCATTTT.

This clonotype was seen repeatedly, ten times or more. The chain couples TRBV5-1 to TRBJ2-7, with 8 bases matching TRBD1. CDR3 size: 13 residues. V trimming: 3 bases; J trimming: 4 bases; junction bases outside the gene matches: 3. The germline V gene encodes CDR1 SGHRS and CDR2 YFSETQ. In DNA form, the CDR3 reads TGCGCCAGCAGCTACCGGGACAGGTACGAGCAGTACTTC. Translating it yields CASSYRDRYEQYF.

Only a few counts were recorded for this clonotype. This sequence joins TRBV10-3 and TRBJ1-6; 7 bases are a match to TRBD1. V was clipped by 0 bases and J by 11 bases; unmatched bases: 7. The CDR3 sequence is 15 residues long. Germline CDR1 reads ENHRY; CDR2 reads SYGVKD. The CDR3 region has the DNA TGTGCCATCAGTGAGTCAGGACAGGCCCGCGCACCCCTCCACTTT. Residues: CAISESGQARAPLHF.

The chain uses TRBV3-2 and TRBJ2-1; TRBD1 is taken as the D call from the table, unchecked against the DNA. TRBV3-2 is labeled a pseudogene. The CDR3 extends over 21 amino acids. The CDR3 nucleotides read TGTGCCAGCAGCCAAGAACGGTGGCAGGGTGGAAAAAAATATCCCTACAATGAGCAGTTCTTC. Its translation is CASSQERWQGGKKYPYNEQFF.

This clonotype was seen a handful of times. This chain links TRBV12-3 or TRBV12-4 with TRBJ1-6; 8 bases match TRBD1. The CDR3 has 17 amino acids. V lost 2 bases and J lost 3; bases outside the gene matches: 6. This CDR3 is CASSLFETGVYNSPLHF. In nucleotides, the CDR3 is TGTGCCAGCAGTTTATTCGAGACAGGGGTCTATAATTCACCCCTCCACTTT.

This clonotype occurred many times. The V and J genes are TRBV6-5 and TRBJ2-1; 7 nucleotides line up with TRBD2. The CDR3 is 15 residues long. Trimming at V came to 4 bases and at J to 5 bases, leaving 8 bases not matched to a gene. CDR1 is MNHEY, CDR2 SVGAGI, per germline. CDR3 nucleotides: TGTGCCAGCAGTTTGGGGCAGGGAGGGCACAATGAGCAGTTCTTC. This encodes CASSLGQGGHNEQFF.

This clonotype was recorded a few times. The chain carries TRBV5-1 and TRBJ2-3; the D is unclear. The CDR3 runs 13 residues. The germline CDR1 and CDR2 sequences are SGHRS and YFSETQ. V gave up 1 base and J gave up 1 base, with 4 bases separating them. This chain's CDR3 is CASSLRRTDTQYF. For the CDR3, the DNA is TGCGCCAGCAGCTTGCGCCGCACAGATACGCAGTATTTT.